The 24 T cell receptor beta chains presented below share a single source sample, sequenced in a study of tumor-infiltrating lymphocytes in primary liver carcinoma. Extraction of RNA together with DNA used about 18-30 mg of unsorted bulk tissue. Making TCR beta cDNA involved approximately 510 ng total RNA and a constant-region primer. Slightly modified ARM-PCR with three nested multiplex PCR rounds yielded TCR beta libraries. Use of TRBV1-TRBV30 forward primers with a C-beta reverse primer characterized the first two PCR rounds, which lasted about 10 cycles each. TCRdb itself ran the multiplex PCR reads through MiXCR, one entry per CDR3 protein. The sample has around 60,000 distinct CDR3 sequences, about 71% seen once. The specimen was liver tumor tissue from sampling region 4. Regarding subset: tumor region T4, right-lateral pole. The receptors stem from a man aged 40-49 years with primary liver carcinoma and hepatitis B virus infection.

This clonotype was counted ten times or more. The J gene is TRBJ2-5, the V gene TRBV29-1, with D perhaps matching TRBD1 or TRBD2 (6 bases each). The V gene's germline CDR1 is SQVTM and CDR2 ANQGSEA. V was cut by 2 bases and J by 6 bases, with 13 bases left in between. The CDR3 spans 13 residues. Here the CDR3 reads CSVESTGRQTQYF. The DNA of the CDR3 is TGCAGCGTTGAATCAACAGGGAGGCAGACCCAGTACTTC.

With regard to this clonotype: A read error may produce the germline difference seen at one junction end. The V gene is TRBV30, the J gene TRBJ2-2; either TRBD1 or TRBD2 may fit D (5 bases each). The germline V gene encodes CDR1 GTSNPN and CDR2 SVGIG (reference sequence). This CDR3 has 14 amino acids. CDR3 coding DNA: TGTGCCTGGAGATGTCAGGAGGACACCGGGGAGCTGTTTTTC. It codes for CAWRCQEDTGELFF. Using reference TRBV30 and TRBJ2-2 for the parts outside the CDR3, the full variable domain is SQTIHQWPATLVQPVGSPLSLECTVEGTSNPNLYWYRQAAGRGLQLLFYSVGIGQISSEVPQNLSASRPQDRQFILSSKKLLLSDSGFYLCAWRCQEDTGELFFGEGSRLTVL.

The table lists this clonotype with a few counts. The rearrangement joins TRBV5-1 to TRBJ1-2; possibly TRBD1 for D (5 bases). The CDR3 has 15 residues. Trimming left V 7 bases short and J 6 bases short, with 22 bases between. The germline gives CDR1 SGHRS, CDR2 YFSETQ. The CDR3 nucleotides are TGCGCCAGCGGCTGGATCGGGGGGGAAGGGGATGGCTACACCTTC. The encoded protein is CASGWIGGEGDGYTF.

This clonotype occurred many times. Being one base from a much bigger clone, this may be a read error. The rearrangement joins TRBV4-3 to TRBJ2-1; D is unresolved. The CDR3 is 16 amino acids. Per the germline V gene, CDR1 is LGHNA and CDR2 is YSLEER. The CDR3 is CPSSQDPYSEYNEQFF. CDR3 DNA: TGCCCCAGCAGCCAAGATCCCTACTCAGAATACAATGAGCAGTTCTTC.

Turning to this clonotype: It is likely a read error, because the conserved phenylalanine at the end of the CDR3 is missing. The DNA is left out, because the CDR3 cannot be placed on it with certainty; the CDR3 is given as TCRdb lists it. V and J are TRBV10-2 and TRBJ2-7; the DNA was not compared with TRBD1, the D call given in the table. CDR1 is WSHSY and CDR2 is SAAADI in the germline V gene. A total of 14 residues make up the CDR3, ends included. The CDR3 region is CASRPGTGSYEEYY.

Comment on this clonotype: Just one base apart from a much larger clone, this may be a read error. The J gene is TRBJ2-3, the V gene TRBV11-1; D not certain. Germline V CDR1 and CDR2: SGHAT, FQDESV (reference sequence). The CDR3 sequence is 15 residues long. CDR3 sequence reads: CAGSLPSESIDTQYF. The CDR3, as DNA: TGTGCCGGCAGTTTGCCGAGTGAGAGCATAGATACGCAGTATTTT.

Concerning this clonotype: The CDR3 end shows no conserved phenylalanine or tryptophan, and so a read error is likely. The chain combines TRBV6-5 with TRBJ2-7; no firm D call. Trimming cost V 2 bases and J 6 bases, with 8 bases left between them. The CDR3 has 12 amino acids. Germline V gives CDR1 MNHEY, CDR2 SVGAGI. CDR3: CASSYRVGEQYC. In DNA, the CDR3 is TGTGCCAGCAGTTACAGGGTGGGCGAGCAGTACTGC.

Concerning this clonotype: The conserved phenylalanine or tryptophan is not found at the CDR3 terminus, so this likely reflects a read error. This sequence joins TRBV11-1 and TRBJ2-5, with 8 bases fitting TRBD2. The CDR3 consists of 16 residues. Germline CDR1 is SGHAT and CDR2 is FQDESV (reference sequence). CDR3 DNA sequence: TGTGCCAGCAGCTTGACCCCACTTAGCGGGAAAGATACCCAGTACATC. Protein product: CASSLTPLSGKDTQYI.

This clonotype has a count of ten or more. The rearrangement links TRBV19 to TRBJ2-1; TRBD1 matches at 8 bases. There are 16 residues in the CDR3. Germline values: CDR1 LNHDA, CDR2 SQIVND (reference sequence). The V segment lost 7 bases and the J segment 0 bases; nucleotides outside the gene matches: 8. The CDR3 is CASTALGTGSYNEQFF. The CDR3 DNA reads TGTGCCAGTACCGCCCTCGGGACAGGCTCCTACAATGAGCAGTTCTTC.

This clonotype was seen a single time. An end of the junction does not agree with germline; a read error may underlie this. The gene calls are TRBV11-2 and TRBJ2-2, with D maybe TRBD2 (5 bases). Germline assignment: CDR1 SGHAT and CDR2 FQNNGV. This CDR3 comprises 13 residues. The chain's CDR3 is CTSSLTNTGELFF. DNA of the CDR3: TGTACCAGCAGCTTGACGAACACCGGGGAGCTGTTTTTC.

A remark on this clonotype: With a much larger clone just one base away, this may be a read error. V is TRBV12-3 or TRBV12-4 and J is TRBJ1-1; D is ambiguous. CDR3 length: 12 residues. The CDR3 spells CASSPLWTEALF. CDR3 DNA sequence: TGTGCCAGCAGTCCCCTCTGGACTGAAGCTCTCTTT.

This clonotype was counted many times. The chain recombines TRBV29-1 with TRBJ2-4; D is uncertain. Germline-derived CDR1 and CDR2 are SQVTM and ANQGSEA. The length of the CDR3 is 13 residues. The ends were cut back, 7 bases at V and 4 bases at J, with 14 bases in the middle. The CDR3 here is CSGLGGQKNIQYF. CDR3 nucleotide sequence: TGCAGCGGATTAGGTGGGCAGAAAAACATTCAGTACTTC.

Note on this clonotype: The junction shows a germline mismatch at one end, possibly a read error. The CDR3 loop is CASSLATDPGRSSDTQYF. In nucleotides, the CDR3 is TGCGCCAGCAGCTTGGCTACGGATCCGGGAAGAAGCTCAGATACGCAGTATTTT. V gene TRBV5-6 combines with J gene TRBJ2-3; weak D call: TRBD2 (5 bases). CDR3 length: 18 residues. Germline CDR1 and CDR2: SGHDT and YYEEEE. The variable domain in full, with the rest retrieved from reference TRBV5-6 and TRBJ2-3, is DAGVTQSPTHLIKTRGQQVTLRCSPKSGHDTVSWYQQALGQGPQFIFQYYEEEERQRGNFPDRFSGHQFPNYSSELNVNALLLGDSALYLCASSLATDPGRSSDTQYFGPGTRLTVL.

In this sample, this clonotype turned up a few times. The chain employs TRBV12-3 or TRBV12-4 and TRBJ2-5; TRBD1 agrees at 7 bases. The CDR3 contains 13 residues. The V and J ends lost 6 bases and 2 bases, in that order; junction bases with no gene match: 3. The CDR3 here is CASSWTGQETQYF. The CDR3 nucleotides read TGTGCCAGCAGCTGGACAGGTCAAGAGACCCAGTACTTC.

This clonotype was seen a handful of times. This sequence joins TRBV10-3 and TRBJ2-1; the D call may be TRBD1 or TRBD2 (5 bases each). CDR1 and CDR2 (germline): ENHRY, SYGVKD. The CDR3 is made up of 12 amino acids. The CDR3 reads CATEGDHNEQFF. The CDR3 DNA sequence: TGTGCTACCGAAGGGGACCACAATGAGCAGTTCTTC.

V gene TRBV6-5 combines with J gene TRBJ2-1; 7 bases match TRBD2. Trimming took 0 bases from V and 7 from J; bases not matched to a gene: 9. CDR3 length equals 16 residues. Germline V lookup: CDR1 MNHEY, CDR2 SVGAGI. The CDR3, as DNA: TGTGCCAGCAGTTACTCTGGCGCGGGAGTGCGGAATGAGCAGTTCTTC. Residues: CASSYSGAGVRNEQFF.

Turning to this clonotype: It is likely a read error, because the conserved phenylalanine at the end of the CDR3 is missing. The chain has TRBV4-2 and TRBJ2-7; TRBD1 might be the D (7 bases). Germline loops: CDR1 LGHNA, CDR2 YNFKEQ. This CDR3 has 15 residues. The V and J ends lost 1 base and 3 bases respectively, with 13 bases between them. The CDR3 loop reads CASSQVGQGGYEQYI. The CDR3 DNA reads TGTGCCAGCAGCCAAGTAGGGCAGGGGGGCTACGAGCAGTACATC.

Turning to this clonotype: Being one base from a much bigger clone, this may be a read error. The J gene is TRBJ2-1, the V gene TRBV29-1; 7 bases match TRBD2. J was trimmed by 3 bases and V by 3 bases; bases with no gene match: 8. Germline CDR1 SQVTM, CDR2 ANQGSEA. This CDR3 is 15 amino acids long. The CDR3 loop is CSVDSRWEGYNEQFF. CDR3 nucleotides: TGCAGCGTTGATTCTCGGTGGGAGGGCTACAATGAGCAGTTCTTC.

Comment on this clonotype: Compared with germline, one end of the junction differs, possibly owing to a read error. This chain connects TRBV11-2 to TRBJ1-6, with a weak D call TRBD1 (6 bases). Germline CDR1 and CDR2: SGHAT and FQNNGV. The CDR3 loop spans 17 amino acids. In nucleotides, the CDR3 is TGTGCCAGCAGCTTAAGGCCCCCCCCACAGGGCAATTTACCCCTCCACTTT. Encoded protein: CASSLRPPPQGNLPLHF.

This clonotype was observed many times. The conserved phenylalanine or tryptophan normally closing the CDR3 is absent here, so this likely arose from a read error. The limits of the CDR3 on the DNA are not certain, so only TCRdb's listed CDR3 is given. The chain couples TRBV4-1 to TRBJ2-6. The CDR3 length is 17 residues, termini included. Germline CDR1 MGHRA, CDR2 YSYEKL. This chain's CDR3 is CASSQEEWGSGANVLTS.

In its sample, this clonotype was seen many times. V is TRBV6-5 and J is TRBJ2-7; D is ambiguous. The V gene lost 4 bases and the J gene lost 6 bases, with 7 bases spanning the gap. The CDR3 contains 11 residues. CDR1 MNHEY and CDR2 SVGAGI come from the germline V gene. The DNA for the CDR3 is TGTGCCAGCAGTTCGGGTCGCGAGCAGTACTTC. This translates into CASSSGREQYF.

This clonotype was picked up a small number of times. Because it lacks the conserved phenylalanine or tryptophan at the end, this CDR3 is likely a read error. CDR3 amino acids: CNVRQGGNEQFL. CDR3 coding DNA: TGCAACGTTAGGCAGGGGGGAAATGAGCAGTTCTTA. The chain recombines TRBV29-1 with TRBJ2-1; D is perhaps TRBD1 (7 bases). The germline V gene encodes CDR1 SQVTM and CDR2 ANQGSEA. There are 12 residues in the CDR3.

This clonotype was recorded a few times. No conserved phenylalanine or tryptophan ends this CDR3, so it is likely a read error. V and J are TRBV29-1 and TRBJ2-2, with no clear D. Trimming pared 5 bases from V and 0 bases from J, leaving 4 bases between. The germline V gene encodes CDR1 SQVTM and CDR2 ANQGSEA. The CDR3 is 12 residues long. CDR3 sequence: CSVSTNTGELFL. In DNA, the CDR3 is TGCAGCGTTTCAACGAACACCGGGGAGCTGTTTCTT.

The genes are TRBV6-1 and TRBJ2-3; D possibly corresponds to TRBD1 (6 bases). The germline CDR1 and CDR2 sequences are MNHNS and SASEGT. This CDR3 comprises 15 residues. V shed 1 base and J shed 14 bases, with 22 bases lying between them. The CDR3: CASSEDGGGTDTRYF. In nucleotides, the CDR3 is TGTGCCAGCAGTGAAGATGGGGGCGGCACAGATACCCGGTATTTT.